One sample yielded the 4 T cell receptor beta chains listed below, sequenced in a study of blood T cell repertoires in COVID-19. Sequencing was performed with immunoSEQ multiplex PCR; in TCRdb, only in-frame clones are kept and a portion is missing. The sample shows 200,000 to 250,000 clones, roughly 80% of them seen only once. The source material was peripheral blood. The origin of the receptors is a woman aged 80 or over with COVID-19, enrolled during active disease.

This clone was seen a handful of times. The chain is built from TRBV30 and TRBJ2-2; 9 bases are shared with TRBD2. The V gene's germline CDR1 is GTSNPN and CDR2 SVGIG (reference sequence). CDR3 length: 15 amino acids. V gave up 3 bases and J gave up 6 bases; unmatched junction bases: 8. The CDR3 nucleotides are TGTGCCTGGAGCTTACGCGGGGGGGCCGCCGGGGAGCTGTTTTTT. Translated, it gives CAWSLRGGAAGELFF. Drawing the rest from reference TRBV30 and TRBJ2-2, the complete variable domain is SQTIHQWPATLVQPVGSPLSLECTVEGTSNPNLYWYRQAAGRGLQLLFYSVGIGQISSEVPQNLSASRPQDRQFILSSKKLLLSDSGFYLCAWSLRGGAAGELFFGEGSRLTVL.

The chain carries TRBV6-2 or TRBV6-3 and TRBJ1-4; D is unresolved. Deletions cut 4 bases from V and 5 bases from J, with 11 bases between. Germline assignment: CDR1 MNHEY and CDR2 SVGEGT. The CDR3 is 14 residues long. CDR3 protein: CASSFPRINEKLFF. The CDR3 DNA reads TGTGCCAGCAGTTTCCCTAGGATAAATGAAAAACTGTTTTTT.

J is TRBJ1-1 and V is TRBV7-3; D gene unclear. Trimming removed 3 bases from V and 3 bases from J, with 8 bases in between. The CDR3 contains 13 residues. From germline, CDR1 is SGHTA and CDR2 FQGTGA. The CDR3 DNA reads as TGTGCCAGCAGCTTTACGGGTTACACTGAAGCTTTCTTT. Encoded protein: CASSFTGYTEAFF.

The V call is TRBV6-5, the J call TRBJ2-7; D unclear. This CDR3 is built from 14 residues. The ends were cut back, 8 bases at V and 0 bases at J, with 14 bases in the middle. Germline V gene lookup returns CDR1 MNHEY and CDR2 SVGAGI. DNA of the CDR3: TGTGCCAGCCACCGAGCATCCTCCTCCTACGAGCAGTACTTC. The encoded protein is CASHRASSSYEQYF.